The rows below give T cell receptor beta chains drawn from one sample of a study of blood T cell repertoires in COVID-19. The method was immunoSEQ multiplex PCR; TCRdb's version includes in-frame clones alone and lacks a portion of them. The table lists roughly 160,000 clones, approximately 86% of them singletons, with roughly 7% in the top ten. Sequenced input: peripheral blood. The receptors here all came from a man in his forties or fifties with active or convalescent COVID-19. Both conserved end residues are part of each CDR3. Where a row states a size, it is once, few, many or the class of an expanded clone; other rows omit it.

>TRBJ1-1|NA|TRBV6-5
CASSSPPGNTEAFF
>TRBJ2-5|NA|TRBV9
CASSVAGGFQETQYF
>TRBJ2-1|NA|TRBV14
CASSPNRLANNEQFF
>TRBJ1-5|few|TRBV19
CASSRQGRNQPQHF
>TRBJ2-3|NA|TRBV10-3
CAIRTSILDTQYF
>TRBJ1-4|NA|TRBV27
CASGWGGGHEKLFF
>TRBJ2-5|NA|TRBV24-1
CATSGAEAGSQETQYF
>TRBJ2-4|NA|TRBV19
CASTHVGTGGIIAKNIQYF
>TRBJ1-2|NA|TRBV5-6
CASSSSLGGGPKMYGYTF
>TRBJ1-2|NA|TRBV5-5
CASSQGQAGYGYTF
>TRBJ1-5|NA|TRBV18
CASSTGYSNQPQHF
>TRBJ1-4|NA|TRBV19
CASSITGLGEKLFF
>TRBJ1-1|NA|TRBV10-3
CAIKGTEQTEAFF
>TRBJ2-5|NA|TRBV4-2
CASSQATSGGQETQYF
>TRBJ2-5|NA|TRBV9
CASSVAGVAGGFQETQYF
>TRBJ2-7|NA|TRBV11-2
CASSFIKAGRYEQYF
>TRBJ2-1|NA|TRBV7-2
CASTQGGQYNEQFF
>TRBJ1-1|NA|TRBV9
CASSARQGEAEAFF
>TRBJ2-7|NA|TRBV6-5
CASSPWTSDPGEQYF
>TRBJ2-7|few|TRBV19
CASSSRDRAPEQYF
>TRBJ1-2|NA|TRBV5-1
CASSRPGQGNINYGYTF
>TRBJ1-2|few|TRBV7-9
CASSGSGGPGHGYTF
>TRBJ2-7|NA|TRBV11-3
CASSKQGYEQYF
>TRBJ1-2|NA|TRBV28
CASSPGQGTGGYTF
>TRBJ1-6|NA|TRBV3-1/TRBV3-2
CASSQEQLGTGGAARNSPLHF
>TRBJ1-3|NA|TRBV4-2
CASSQDRQSGNTIYF
>TRBJ2-1|NA|TRBV5-1
CASSLIAGGDNEQFF
>TRBJ2-7|NA|TRBV3-1/TRBV3-2
CASSQLPGQGADGSYEQYF
>TRBJ1-3|NA|TRBV12-3/TRBV12-4
CASTEAGNTIYF
>TRBJ2-2|NA|TRBV5-1
CASSPLQGANTGELFF
>TRBJ2-5|NA|TRBV27
CASSRTDQETQYF
>TRBJ1-4|few|TRBV16
CASSLGTAEKLFF
>TRBJ1-5|NA|TRBV6-2/TRBV6-3
CASSYSLRRVHSNQPQHF
>TRBJ2-7|NA|TRBV21-1
CASSKVRTGTFSYEQYF
>TRBJ2-7|few|TRBV5-1
CASGSSGLSYEQYF
>TRBJ1-5|NA|TRBV6-4
CASSPDPNQPQHF
>TRBJ1-4|NA|TRBV30
CAWSEGATNEKLFF
>TRBJ2-1|NA|TRBV27
CASSLLAGGDEQFF
>TRBJ1-2|NA|TRBV3-1/TRBV3-2
CASSTTGGGYTF
>TRBJ1-1|once|TRBV6-5
CASSYQAGTRAFF
>TRBJ1-6|NA|TRBV7-9
CASSLTGTGDSPLHF
>TRBJ2-3|NA|TRBV5-8
CASSTASTDTQYF
>TRBJ1-6|few|TRBV5-6
CASSSGGLGSPLHF
>TRBJ2-3|few|TRBV5-1
CASSSAGGPDTQYF
>TRBJ1-5|NA|TRBV6-5
CASTPQGGGNQPQHF
>TRBJ2-5|NA|TRBV27
CASSLGLAGGPGETQYF
>TRBJ2-3|few|TRBV24-1
CATSDFGLATRTDTQYF
>TRBJ1-1|few|TRBV7-3
CASSLDRNTEAFF
>TRBJ1-5|NA|TRBV7-9
CASSSRTGGINQPQHF
>TRBJ2-3|NA|TRBV7-3
CASSLKGLAGDTDTQYF
>TRBJ1-5|NA|TRBV6-5
CASSTGGSQPQHF
>TRBJ2-2|NA|TRBV19
CASSIAGGGRTGELFF
>TRBJ1-1|NA|TRBV30
CAWSGEWSQSGAFF
>TRBJ2-5|NA|TRBV5-1
CASSQGTAKETQYF
>TRBJ1-4|NA|TRBV6-5
CASRRFGATNEKLFF